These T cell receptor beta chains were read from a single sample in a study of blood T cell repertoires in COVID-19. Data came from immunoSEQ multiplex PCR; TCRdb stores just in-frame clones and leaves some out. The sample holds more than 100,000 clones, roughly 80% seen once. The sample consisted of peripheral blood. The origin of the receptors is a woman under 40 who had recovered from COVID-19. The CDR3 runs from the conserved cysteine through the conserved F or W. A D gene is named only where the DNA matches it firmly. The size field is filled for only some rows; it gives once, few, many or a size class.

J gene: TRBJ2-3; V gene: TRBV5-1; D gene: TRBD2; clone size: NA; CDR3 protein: CASSLSGRAGDTQYF; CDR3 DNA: TGCGCCAGCAGCTTGAGCGGGAGGGCCGGGGATACGCAGTATTTT
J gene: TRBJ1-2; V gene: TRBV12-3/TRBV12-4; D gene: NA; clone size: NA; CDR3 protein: CATFERANYGYTF; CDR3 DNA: TGTGCCACCTTTGAGAGAGCTAACTATGGCTACACCTTC
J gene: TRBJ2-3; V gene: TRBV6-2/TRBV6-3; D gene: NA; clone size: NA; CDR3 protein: CASSYSIRGSTDTQYF; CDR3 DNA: TGTGCCAGCAGTTACTCGATACGGGGAAGCACAGATACGCAGTATTTT
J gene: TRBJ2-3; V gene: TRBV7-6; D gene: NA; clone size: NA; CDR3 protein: CASSLGAGEGTDTQYF; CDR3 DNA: TGTGCCAGCAGTCTGGGGGCGGGAGAGGGCACAGATACGCAGTATTTT
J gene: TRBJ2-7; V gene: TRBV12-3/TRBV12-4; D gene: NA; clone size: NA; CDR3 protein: CASSFLYEQYF; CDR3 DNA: TGTGCCAGCAGTTTCTTATACGAGCAGTACTTC
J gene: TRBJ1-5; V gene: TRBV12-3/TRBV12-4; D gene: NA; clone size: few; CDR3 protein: CASSLRSNQPQHF; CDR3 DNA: TGTGCCAGCAGTTTGCGGAGCAATCAGCCCCAGCATTTT
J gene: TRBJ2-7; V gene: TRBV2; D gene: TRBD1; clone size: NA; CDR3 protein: CASTPDRVGEQYF; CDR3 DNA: TGTGCCAGCACCCCGGACAGGGTCGGGGAGCAGTACTTC
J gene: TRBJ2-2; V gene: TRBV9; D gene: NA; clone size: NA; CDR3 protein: CASSVEGANTGELFF; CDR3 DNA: TGTGCCAGCAGCGTGGAGGGAGCGAACACCGGGGAGCTGTTTTTT
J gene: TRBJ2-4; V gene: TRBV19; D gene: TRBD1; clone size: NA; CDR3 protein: CASSISDRGFDIQYF; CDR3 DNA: TGTGCCAGTAGTATTTCGGACAGGGGGTTTGACATTCAGTACTTC
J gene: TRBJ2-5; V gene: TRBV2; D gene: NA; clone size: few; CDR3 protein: CASSARQAQETQYF; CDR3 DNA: TGTGCCAGCAGTGCCCGACAGGCGCAAGAGACCCAGTACTTC
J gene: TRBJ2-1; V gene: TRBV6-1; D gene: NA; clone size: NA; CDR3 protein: CASSEAGLQVNEQFF; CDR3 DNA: TGTGCCAGCAGTGAAGCGGGACTCCAGGTCAATGAGCAGTTCTTC
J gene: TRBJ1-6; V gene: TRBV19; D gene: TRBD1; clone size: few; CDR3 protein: CASSDRGSNNSPLHF; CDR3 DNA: TGTGCCAGTAGCGACAGGGGGTCCAATAATTCACCCCTCCACTTT
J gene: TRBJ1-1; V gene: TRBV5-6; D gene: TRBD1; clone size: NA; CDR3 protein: CASSSTGTGVREVTEAFF; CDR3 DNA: TGTGCCAGCAGCTCGACCGGGACAGGGGTAAGGGAGGTCACTGAAGCTTTCTTT